The 27 T cell receptor beta chains below were found in one sample sequenced in a study of CD8+ T cells in alopecia areata. The treatment here: oral pan-JAK inhibitor, 5-10 mg twice daily. As the sequencing template, cDNA was produced by extracting RNA and reverse transcribing it. TCRdb's table, derived via immunoSEQ multiplex PCR, lists solely in-frame clones and lacks some. The table includes 200,000 to 250,000 clones, less than 75% detected once. Source: CD4+ T cells sorted from blood, taken at week 4, from a patient treated with tofacitinib. The receptors here all came from a human donor with alopecia areata.

V gene TRBV4-3 combines with J gene TRBJ1-2; D possibly corresponds to TRBD1 (5 bases). Germline CDR1 is LGHNA and CDR2 is YSLEER. Deletions cut 0 bases from V and 5 bases from J, with 10 bases between. The CDR3 totals 14 residues. CDR3 nucleotide sequence: TGCGCCAGCAGCCAAGATATAGGGGATTATGGCTACACCTTC. Translated: CASSQDIGDYGYTF.

The chain joins TRBV6-5 to TRBJ1-1; the D is unclear. V was clipped by 8 bases and J by 3 bases, with 10 bases between them. The CDR3 runs to 12 residues. CDR1 and CDR2 from the germline V gene are MNHEY and SVGAGI. In DNA form, the CDR3 reads TGTGCCAGCGCTCCGAGGGACACTGAAGCTTTCTTT. Its translation is CASAPRDTEAFF.

Comment on this clone: It is likely a read error: a sequence one base away is far more abundant. V usage is TRBV9 and J usage is TRBJ2-3, with D tentatively TRBD2 (6 bases). The CDR3 contains 11 residues. Between the trimmed V and J ends, which lost 4 bases and 6 bases, there was a span of 6 bases. Germline CDR1 reads SGDLS; CDR2 reads YYNGEE. The chain's CDR3 is CASSRGDTQYF. The CDR3 nucleotides are TGTGCCAGCAGCCGGGGGGATACGCAGTATTTT.

The chain has TRBV15 and TRBJ2-7, with a tentative D call TRBD1 (5 bases). The CDR3 runs 14 residues. V lost 0 bases and J 2 bases, leaving 8 bases between the germline ends. CDR1 is LNHNV and CDR2 is YYDKDF in the germline V gene (reference sequence). For the CDR3, the DNA is TGTGCCACCAGCAGAGAGGTAGGGGCCTACGAGCAGTACTTC. Translated, it gives CATSREVGAYEQYF.

The chain carries TRBV6-5 and TRBJ1-6, with TRBD1 as a possible D gene (5 bases). Germline CDR1 reads MNHEY; CDR2 reads SVGAGI. Deletions cut 7 bases from V and 6 bases from J, with 13 bases between. This CDR3 is 14 amino acids long. This CDR3 reads CASKKGVPNSPLHF. For the CDR3, the DNA is TGTGCCAGCAAAAAAGGGGTCCCTAATTCACCCCTCCACTTT.

The table lists this clone with a few counts. The chain recombines TRBV11-3 with TRBJ1-1; possibly TRBD1 for D (5 bases). There are 13 residues in the CDR3. V was pared by 3 bases and J by 2 bases, with 7 bases between. Germline V gene data show CDR1 as SGHNT and CDR2 as YENEEA. CDR3 protein: CASSFQGNTEAFF. CDR3 DNA: TGTGCCAGCAGCTTTCAGGGCAACACTGAAGCTTTCTTT.

This clone showed up just a few times. The junction and the germline gene differ at one end; a read error may be behind it. V usage is TRBV6-1 and J usage is TRBJ1-1; D unresolved. Looked up from germline, CDR1 is MNHNS and CDR2 is SASEGT. This CDR3 contains 13 residues. CDR3 protein: CASSEIGNAEAFF. CDR3 in DNA: TGTGCCAGCAGTGAAATAGGGAACGCTGAAGCTTTCTTT.

The chain couples TRBV25-1 to TRBJ2-1; 14 nucleotides match TRBD2. The CDR3 is made up of 15 amino acids. J was trimmed by 12 bases and V by 3 bases; bases with no gene match: 7. Germline assignment: CDR1 MGHDK and CDR2 SYGVNS. The CDR3 nucleotides read TGTGCCAGCAGTGACCCGGGACTAGCGGGGGTAGGGCAGTTCTTC. This encodes CASSDPGLAGVGQFF.

J is TRBJ2-4 and V is TRBV30; maybe TRBD1 (6 bases). This CDR3 is 13 amino acids long. In germline, CDR1 is GTSNPN, CDR2 SVGIG (reference sequence). Trimming took off 3 bases at V and 3 bases at J, with 9 bases between the two ends. In DNA form, the CDR3 reads TGTGCCTGGAGACAGGGCGGCAAAAACATTCAGTACTTC. Protein product: CAWRQGGKNIQYF.

The chain recombines TRBV29-1 with TRBJ1-2; D is unclear. The CDR3 contains 11 residues. Germline V gene sequence: CDR1 SQVTM, CDR2 ANQGSEA. The V end was cut by 4 bases, the J end by 6 bases, with 9 bases between. The CDR3 loop is CSVARVDGYTF. For the CDR3, the DNA is TGCAGCGTTGCGAGGGTTGATGGCTACACCTTC.

This clone was detected a few times. The chain uses TRBV7-9 and TRBJ1-1; 7 bases map to TRBD1. The CDR3 has 12 residues. The germline CDR1 and CDR2 sequences are SEHNR and FQNEAQ (reference sequence). Trimming removed 8 bases from V and 9 bases from J; junction bases left unmatched: 9. This chain's CDR3 is CASGLGQVKAFF. The CDR3 DNA reads TGTGCCAGCGGTCTCGGACAGGTCAAAGCTTTCTTT.

This clone was found a few times. This sequence joins TRBV13 and TRBJ2-6; unclear D gene. Trimming took off 7 bases at V and 0 bases at J, with 7 bases between the two ends. The CDR3 has 14 amino acids. CDR1 is PRHDT and CDR2 is FYEKMQ in the germline V gene (reference sequence). CDR3 sequence: CASTSDSGANVLTF. CDR3 in DNA: TGTGCCAGCACCTCTGACTCTGGGGCCAACGTCCTGACTTTC. Complete variable domain (other parts from reference TRBV13 and TRBJ2-6): AAGVIQSPRHLIKEKRETATLKCYPIPRHDTVYWYQQGPGQDPQFLISFYEKMQSDKGSIPDRFSAQQFSDYHSELNMSSLELGDSALYFCASTSDSGANVLTFGAGSRLTVL.

This chain links TRBV2 with TRBJ2-2, with no clear D. The CDR3 is made up of 14 amino acids. The V and J ends lost 6 bases and 2 bases respectively, with 10 bases between them. Per the germline V gene, CDR1 is SNHLY and CDR2 is FYNNEI. Here the CDR3 DNA reads TGTGCCAGCAGGATACGAGTCAACACCGGGGAGCTGTTTTTT. The encoded protein is CASRIRVNTGELFF.

This clone was seen repeatedly, ten times or more. This chain links TRBV11-2 with TRBJ2-1; D perhaps matches TRBD2 (6 bases). Germline CDR1 reads SGHAT; CDR2 reads FQNNGV. V was clipped by 8 bases and J by 15 bases, with 20 bases between them. The CDR3 consists of 12 residues. CDR3 coding DNA: TGTGCCAGCCGTCCCGCGGGGTTTTCTCCGTTCTTC. Translating it yields CASRPAGFSPFF.

The rearrangement joins TRBV30 to TRBJ1-6; 7 positions match TRBD1. The CDR3 totals 14 residues. Germline trimming cut 5 bases from V and 7 bases from J; bases unmatched to any gene: 8. Germline CDR1 and CDR2: GTSNPN and SVGIG (reference sequence). CDR3 region: CAWGQQGQNSPLHF. CDR3 nucleotides: TGTGCCTGGGGGCAACAGGGGCAGAATTCACCCCTCCACTTT.

Only a few counts were recorded for this clone. The J gene is TRBJ2-1, the V gene TRBV2, with D uncertain. The CDR3 has 15 amino acids. CDR1 is SNHLY, CDR2 FYNNEI, per germline. Deletions cut 6 bases from V and 0 bases from J, with 12 bases between. CDR3 in amino acids: CASSEQSVSYNEQFF. The CDR3, as DNA: TGTGCCAGCAGCGAACAATCAGTCTCCTACAATGAGCAGTTCTTC. Looking up the rest from reference TRBV2 and TRBJ2-1 gives the full variable domain: EPEVTQTPSHQVTQMGQEVILRCVPISNHLYFYWYRQILGQKVEFLVSFYNNEISEKSEIFDDQFSVERPDGSNFTLKIRSTKLEDSAMYFCASSEQSVSYNEQFFGPGTRLTVL.

The chain combines TRBV27 with TRBJ2-5; D remains ambiguous. Between the trimmed V and J ends, which lost 0 bases and 1 base, there was a span of 6 bases. This CDR3 has 14 amino acids. Germline V lookup: CDR1 MNHEY, CDR2 SMNVEV (reference sequence). CDR3: CASSLSAFQETQYF. The CDR3 DNA reads TGTGCCAGCAGTTTATCGGCCTTCCAAGAGACCCAGTACTTC.

This clone was picked up a small number of times. The chain carries TRBV29-1 and TRBJ2-3; the match to TRBD2 covers 9 bases. In germline, CDR1 is SQVTM, CDR2 ANQGSEA. CDR3 length: 15 amino acids. Trimming removed 6 bases from V and 4 bases from J; junction bases left unmatched: 11. The chain's CDR3 is CSVRPGTSNADTQYF. CDR3 bases: TGCAGCGTGAGACCCGGGACTAGCAATGCAGATACGCAGTATTTT.

About this clone: Other DNA sequences of this sample code for an identical CDR3. The chain is built from TRBV29-1 and TRBJ1-2; tentatively, D is TRBD1 (5 bases). V was trimmed by 6 bases and J by 4 bases, leaving 9 bases between them. The CDR3 has 11 amino acids. Germline assignment: CDR1 SQVTM and CDR2 ANQGSEA. The CDR3 sequence: CSVEGLYGYTF. CDR3 sequence (DNA): TGCAGCGTGGAGGGACTCTATGGCTACACCTTC.

There are a few counts of this clone. This sequence joins TRBV29-1 and TRBJ1-2; D ambiguous. Germline CDR1 and CDR2: SQVTM and ANQGSEA. The CDR3 totals 13 residues. Trimming stripped 4 bases from V and 3 bases from J, with 12 bases between. The CDR3 loop is CSVAIQRDYGYTF. DNA of the CDR3: TGCAGCGTTGCGATACAACGGGACTATGGCTACACCTTC.

This clone came up many times. The genes are TRBV11-2 and TRBJ2-3; 8 bases line up with TRBD2. The V gene's germline CDR1 is SGHAT and CDR2 FQNNGV. V lost 0 bases, J lost 6 bases, and 11 bases stayed unmatched. This CDR3 spans 17 amino acids. CDR3 sequence: CASSLDQTPVAGDTQYF. For the CDR3, the DNA is TGTGCCAGCAGCTTAGACCAGACGCCGGTAGCGGGGGATACGCAGTATTTT. Drawing the rest from reference TRBV11-2 and TRBJ2-3, the complete variable domain is EAGVAQSPRYKIIEKRQSVAFWCNPISGHATLYWYQQILGQGPKLLIQFQNNGVVDDSQLPKDRFSAERLKGVDSTLKIQPAKLEDSAVYLCASSLDQTPVAGDTQYFGPGTRLTVL.

The V gene is TRBV5-1, the J gene TRBJ2-2; D uncertain. Germline V gene lookup returns CDR1 SGHRS and CDR2 YFSETQ. The length of the CDR3 is 14 residues. The germline V and J ends were trimmed by 5 bases and 3 bases, with 11 bases remaining between them. CDR3 DNA sequence: TGCGCCAGCAGAAGATCTCAATACACCGGGGAGCTGTTTTTT. Translation gives CASRRSQYTGELFF.

The J gene is TRBJ2-7, the V gene TRBV30; D is unresolved. The CDR3 sequence is 13 residues long. The germline V gene encodes CDR1 GTSNPN and CDR2 SVGIG (reference sequence). Trimming stripped 2 bases from V and 6 bases from J, with 14 bases between. CDR3 in DNA: TGTGCCTGGAGTCGATGGGCTGGAGCCGAGCAGTACTTC. This codes for CAWSRWAGAEQYF.

V and J are TRBV2 and TRBJ1-6; D possibly corresponds to TRBD1 (6 bases). The CDR3 loop spans 15 amino acids. CDR1 SNHLY and CDR2 FYNNEI come from the germline V gene. Trimming cost V 1 base and J 5 bases, with 9 bases left between them. The CDR3 coding sequence is TGTGCCAGCAGTGAAGAAGGGGGGAATAATTCACCCCTCCACTTT. Translation gives CASSEEGGNNSPLHF. Full variable domain (outside the CDR3, taken from reference TRBV2 and TRBJ1-6): EPEVTQTPSHQVTQMGQEVILRCVPISNHLYFYWYRQILGQKVEFLVSFYNNEISEKSEIFDDQFSVERPDGSNFTLKIRSTKLEDSAMYFCASSEEGGNNSPLHFGNGTRLTVT.

The V gene is TRBV29-1, the J gene TRBJ2-7; D not certain. Germline assignment: CDR1 SQVTM and CDR2 ANQGSEA. The V end lost 8 bases, the J end lost 6 bases, and 26 bases lay between the germline ends. CDR3 size: 15 residues. CDR3 sequence (DNA): TGCAGCCCCGGCAGGACCAAACCCTCCCTGGGCGAGCAGTACTTC. The encoded protein is CSPGRTKPSLGEQYF.

The chain carries TRBV5-4 and TRBJ2-1, with D uncertain. This CDR3 has 14 amino acids. Trimming stripped 5 bases from V and 8 bases from J, with 17 bases between. Germline CDR1 is SGHNT and CDR2 is YYREEE (reference sequence). CDR3 DNA sequence: TGTGCCAGCAGTCGGGTCACGGCGATAGATGAGCAGTTCTTC. It codes for CASSRVTAIDEQFF.

The chain recombines TRBV29-1 with TRBJ1-1, with no clear D. Germline V gene sequence: CDR1 SQVTM, CDR2 ANQGSEA. There are 13 residues in the CDR3. V dropped 4 bases and J dropped 7 bases, with 16 bases sitting between them. The DNA for the CDR3 is TGCAGCGTTGCTCAAAGGGCAGCCCTTGAAGCTTTCTTT. Protein product: CSVAQRAALEAFF.